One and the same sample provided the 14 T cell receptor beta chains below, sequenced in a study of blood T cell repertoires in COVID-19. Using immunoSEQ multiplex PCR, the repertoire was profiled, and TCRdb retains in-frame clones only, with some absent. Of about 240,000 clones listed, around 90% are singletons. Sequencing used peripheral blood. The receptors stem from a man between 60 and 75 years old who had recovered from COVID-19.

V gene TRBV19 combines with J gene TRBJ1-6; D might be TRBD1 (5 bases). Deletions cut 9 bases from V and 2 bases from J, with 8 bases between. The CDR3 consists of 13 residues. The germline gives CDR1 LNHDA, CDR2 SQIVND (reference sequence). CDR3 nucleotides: TGTGCCAGCAGACAGACCTATAATTCACCCCTCCACTTT. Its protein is CASRQTYNSPLHF.

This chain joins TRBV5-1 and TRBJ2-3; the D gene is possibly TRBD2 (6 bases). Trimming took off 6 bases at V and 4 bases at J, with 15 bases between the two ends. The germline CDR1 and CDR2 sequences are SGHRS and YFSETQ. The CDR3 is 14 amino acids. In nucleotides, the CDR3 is TGCGCCAGCACAAAGGCGGGAAGGGCAGATACGCAGTATTTT. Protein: CASTKAGRADTQYF. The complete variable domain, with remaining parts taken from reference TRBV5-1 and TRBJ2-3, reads KAGVTQTPRYLIKTRGQQVTLSCSPISGHRSVSWYQQTPGQGLQFLFEYFSETQRNKGNFPGRFSGRQFSNSRSEMNVSTLELGDSALYLCASTKAGRADTQYFGPGTRLTVL.

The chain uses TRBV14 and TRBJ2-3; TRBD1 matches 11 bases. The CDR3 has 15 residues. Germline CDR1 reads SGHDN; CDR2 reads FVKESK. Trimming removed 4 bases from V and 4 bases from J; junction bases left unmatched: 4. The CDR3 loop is CASSRPGQGADTQYF. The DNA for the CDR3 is TGTGCCAGCAGCCGCCCGGGACAGGGGGCAGATACGCAGTATTTT.

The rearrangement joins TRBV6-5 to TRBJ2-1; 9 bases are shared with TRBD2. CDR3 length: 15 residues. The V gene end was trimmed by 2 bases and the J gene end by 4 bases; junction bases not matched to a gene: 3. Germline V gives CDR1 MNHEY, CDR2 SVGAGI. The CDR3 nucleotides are TGTGCCAGCAGTTACAGCGGGGGGTCTTACAATGAGCAGTTCTTC. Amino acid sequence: CASSYSGGSYNEQFF.

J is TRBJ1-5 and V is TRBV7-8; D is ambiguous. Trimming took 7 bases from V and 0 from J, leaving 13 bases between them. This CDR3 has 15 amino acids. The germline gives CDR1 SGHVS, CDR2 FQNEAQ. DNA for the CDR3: TGTGCCAGCACCCCCTTTACAGATAGCAATCAGCCCCAGCATTTT. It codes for CASTPFTDSNQPQHF.

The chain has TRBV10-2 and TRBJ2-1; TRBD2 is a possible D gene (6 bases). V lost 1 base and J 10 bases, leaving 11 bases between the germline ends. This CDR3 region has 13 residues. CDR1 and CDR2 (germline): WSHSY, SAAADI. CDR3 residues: CASSEFWGVEQFF. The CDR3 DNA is TGCGCCAGCAGTGAGTTTTGGGGGGTCGAGCAGTTCTTC.

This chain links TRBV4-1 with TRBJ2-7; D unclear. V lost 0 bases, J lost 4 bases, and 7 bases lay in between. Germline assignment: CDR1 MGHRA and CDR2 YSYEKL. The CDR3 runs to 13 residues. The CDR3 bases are TGCGCCAGCAGCCAAGACCGGAGATACGAGCAGTACTTC. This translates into CASSQDRRYEQYF.

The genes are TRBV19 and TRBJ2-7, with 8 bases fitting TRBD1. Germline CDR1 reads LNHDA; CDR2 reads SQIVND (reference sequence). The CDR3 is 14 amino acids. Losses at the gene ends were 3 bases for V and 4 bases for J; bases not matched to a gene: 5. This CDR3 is CASSIQDRAYEQYF. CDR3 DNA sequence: TGTGCCAGTAGTATCCAGGACAGGGCTTACGAGCAGTACTTC.

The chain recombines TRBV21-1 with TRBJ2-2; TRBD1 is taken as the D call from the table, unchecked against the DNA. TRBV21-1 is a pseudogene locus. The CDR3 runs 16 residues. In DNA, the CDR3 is TGTGCCAGCAGCAAAGTGAAGGGGGCGGACACCGGGGAGCTGTTTTTT. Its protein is CASSKVKGADTGELFF.

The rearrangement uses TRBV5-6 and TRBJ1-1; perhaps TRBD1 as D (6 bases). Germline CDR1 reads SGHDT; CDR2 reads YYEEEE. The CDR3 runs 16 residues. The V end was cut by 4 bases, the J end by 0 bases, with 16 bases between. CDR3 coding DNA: TGTGCCAGCAGCCAGCATCCGGGACAAATGAACACTGAAGCTTTCTTT. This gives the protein CASSQHPGQMNTEAFF. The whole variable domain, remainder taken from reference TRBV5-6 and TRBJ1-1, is DAGVTQSPTHLIKTRGQQVTLRCSPKSGHDTVSWYQQALGQGPQFIFQYYEEEERQRGNFPDRFSGHQFPNYSSELNVNALLLGDSALYLCASSQHPGQMNTEAFFGQGTRLTVV.

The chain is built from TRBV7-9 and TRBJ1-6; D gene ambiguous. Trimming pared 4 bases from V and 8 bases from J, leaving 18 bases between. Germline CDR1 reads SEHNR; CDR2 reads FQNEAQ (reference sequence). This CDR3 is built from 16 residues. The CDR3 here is CASSSRETRPDSPLHF. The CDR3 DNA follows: TGTGCCAGCAGCTCGAGGGAGACTAGGCCCGATTCACCCCTCCACTTT.

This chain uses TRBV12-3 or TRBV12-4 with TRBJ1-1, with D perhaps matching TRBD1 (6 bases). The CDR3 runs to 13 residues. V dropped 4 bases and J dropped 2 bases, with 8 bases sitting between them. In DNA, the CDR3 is TGTGCCAGCAGTTGGACAGCAAACACTGAAGCTTTCTTT. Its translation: CASSWTANTEAFF.

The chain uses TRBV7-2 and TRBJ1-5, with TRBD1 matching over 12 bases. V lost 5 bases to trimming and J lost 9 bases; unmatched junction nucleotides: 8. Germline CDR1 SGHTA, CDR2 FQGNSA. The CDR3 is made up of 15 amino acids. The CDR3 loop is CASSPGQGAARPQHF. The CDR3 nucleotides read TGTGCCAGCAGCCCGGGACAGGGGGCGGCAAGGCCCCAGCATTTT.

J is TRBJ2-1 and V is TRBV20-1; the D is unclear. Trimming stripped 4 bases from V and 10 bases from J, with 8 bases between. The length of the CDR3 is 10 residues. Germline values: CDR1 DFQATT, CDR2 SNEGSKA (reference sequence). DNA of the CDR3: TGCAGTGCTAAGACCAGGGAGCAGTTCTTC. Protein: CSAKTREQFF.